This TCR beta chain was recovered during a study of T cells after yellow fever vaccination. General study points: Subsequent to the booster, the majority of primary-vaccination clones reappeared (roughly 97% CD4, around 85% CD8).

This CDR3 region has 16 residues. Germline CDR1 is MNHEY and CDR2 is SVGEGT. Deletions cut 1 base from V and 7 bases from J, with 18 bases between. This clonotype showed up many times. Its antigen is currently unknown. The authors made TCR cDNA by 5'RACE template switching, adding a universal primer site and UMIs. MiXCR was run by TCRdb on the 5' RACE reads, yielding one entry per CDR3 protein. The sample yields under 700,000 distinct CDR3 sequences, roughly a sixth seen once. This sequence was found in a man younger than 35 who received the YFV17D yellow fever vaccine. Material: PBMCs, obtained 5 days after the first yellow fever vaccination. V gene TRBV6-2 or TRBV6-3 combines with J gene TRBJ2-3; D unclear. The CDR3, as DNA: TGTGCCAGCAGTTACTGGTCGGCAGGCCGGGTGAATACGCAGTATTTT. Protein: CASSYWSAGRVNTQYF.